Listed here is a single TCR beta chain. Antigen specificity is unknown. The sample comes from a study of T cell responses to AZD1222 COVID-19 vaccine. Germline loops: CDR1 SGHTA, CDR2 FQGNSA. This CDR3 spans 16 amino acids. Trimming pared 5 bases from V and 5 bases from J, leaving 22 bases between. Measured with immunoSEQ multiplex PCR; TCRdb has only the in-frame clones, and not every one. The data show about 110,000 clones, about 92% seen once. General observations from the study: It should be noted that donors were predominantly white British and more often female, and clonal diversity was possibly underestimated. A reported finding is that nearly half of spike-specific TCRs target unmutated variant regions. Repertoire collection took place solely once the T cell response had peaked.

Sequenced material: peripheral blood, taken on day 0 of MenACWY control vaccination. This chain links TRBV7-2 with TRBJ2-7, with TRBD1 as a possible D gene (6 bases). The sequence was obtained from an adult in good health. CDR3 sequence: CASSLHTLPGQHEQYF. The CDR3 DNA is TGTGCCAGCAGCCTACACACGCTACCTGGACAGCACGAGCAGTACTTC.